The present T cell receptor (beta chain) was sequenced within a study of blood T cell repertoires in COVID-19. About the study: The origin of the acute and convalescent COVID-19 samples was the United States, Italy and Spain. The analysed material was cDNA or gDNA that came from T cells, B-cell-depleted T cells, or PBMCs.

Original analysis: From reference gene primer amplification, estimates of nucleated cell counts were derived. The data were produced by immunoSEQ multiplex PCR, yet TCRdb's version contains in-frame clones alone and is incomplete. Clone size and V and J calls were adopted from that table, with D and trimming inferred from the DNA. Here the sample spans around 180,000 clones, more than 80% being singletons. Those enrolled in Seattle joined during active infection and were followed longitudinally afterward. The V and J ends lost 1 base and 4 bases, in that order; junction bases with no gene match: 2. Germline V CDR1 and CDR2: MDHEN, SYDVKM. CDR3 length: 14 amino acids.

What was sequenced was peripheral blood. This clonotype was sampled from a woman older than 75 with COVID-19, enrolled during active disease. The chain links TRBV28 to TRBJ2-3, with 7 bases fitting TRBD1. The CDR3 DNA sequence: TGTGCCAGCAGTTTATACAGGGGTCCAGATACGCAGTATTTT. It codes for CASSLYRGPDTQYF.